This paragraph covers one T cell receptor beta chain sequence. As yet, its antigen is unknown. This table comes from immunoSEQ multiplex PCR, and its TCRdb copy is limited to in-frame clones, with some not included. Here the sample spans roughly 34,000 clones, around 87% being singletons. These data belong to a study of T cells in narcolepsy. Findings and limits, study-wide: Autoreactive clonotypes reportedly recurred in blood of same and different patients, not controls. Autoreactive clone sequences were missing from some blood memory CD4+ repertoires.

The CDR3 sequence is 12 residues long. Germline V gives CDR1 SNHLY, CDR2 FYNNEI. Trimming stripped 4 bases from V and 3 bases from J, with 3 bases between. This TCR was sampled from a human donor with narcolepsy. Sample: CD45RA- memory CD4+ T cells from PBMCs. The gene calls are TRBV2 and TRBJ2-2, with D uncertain. CDR3 coding DNA: TGTGCCAGCAGTGCGGACACCGGGGAGCTGTTTTTT. Translation gives CASSADTGELFF. The complete variable domain, with remaining parts taken from reference TRBV2 and TRBJ2-2, reads EPEVTQTPSHQVTQMGQEVILRCVPISNHLYFYWYRQILGQKVEFLVSFYNNEISEKSEIFDDQFSVERPDGSNFTLKIRSTKLEDSAMYFCASSADTGELFFGEGSRLTVL.